Shown below are 26 T cell receptor beta chains from a single sample sequenced in a study of T-cell reconstitution after alpha-beta-depleted transplantation in children. Unique molecular identifiers were used in preparing the TCRbeta library. TCRdb fed the PCR reads into MiXCR, producing one record per CDR3 protein. The sample contains hundreds of thousands of distinct CDR3 sequences, 15% to 20% of which appear only once. The sequences come from PBMCs from the stem cell graft donor, collected from the stem cell graft. Receptors were obtained from a human donor who donated a stem cell graft to a child with acute lymphoblastic leukemia.

In its sample, this clonotype was seen a few times. V gene TRBV18 combines with J gene TRBJ2-1, with 9 nucleotides matching TRBD1. The V gene's germline CDR1 is KGHSH and CDR2 LQKENI. After removal of 10 bases from V and 8 bases from J, the junction contained 12 bases not matched to a gene. This CDR3 contains 14 residues. CDR3 in amino acids: CATTPGQGIDEQFF. The CDR3 region has the DNA TGTGCCACCACCCCGGGACAGGGTATCGATGAGCAGTTCTTC.

The sample holds a few counts of this clonotype. The gene calls are TRBV7-3 and TRBJ2-2; 9 bases map to TRBD1. Germline V lookup: CDR1 SGHTA, CDR2 FQGTGA. CDR3 size: 14 residues. V dropped 6 bases and J dropped 7; count of bases not matched to a gene: 6. CDR3 nucleotides: TGTGCCAGCAGAACTACAGGGGGCGGCGGGGAGCTGTTTTTT. It is translated as CASRTTGGGGELFF.

This clonotype was recorded a few times. The gene calls are TRBV3-1 and TRBJ2-2; a possible D gene is TRBD1 (5 bases). Trimming cost V 3 bases and J 0 bases, with 14 bases left between them. Looked up from germline, CDR1 is LGHDT and CDR2 is YNNKEL (reference sequence). The CDR3 has 17 residues. Here the CDR3 DNA reads TGTGCCAGCAGCCAGGTAAACAGGAACTCGAACACCGGGGAGCTGTTTTTT. It yields the protein CASSQVNRNSNTGELFF.

This clonotype was picked up many times. At one boundary the junction diverges from the germline segment, which might be a read error. The gene calls are TRBV5-1 and TRBJ2-1; 9 bases match TRBD2. Germline assignment: CDR1 SGHRS and CDR2 YFSETQ. The CDR3 contains 15 residues. The CDR3 is CASSFSGSSYNEQFF. The CDR3 DNA reads as TGTGCCAGCAGTTTTAGCGGGAGCTCCTACAATGAGCAGTTCTTC.

The CDR3: CASSSGTGGADGYTF. As DNA, the CDR3 is TGTGCCAGCAGTTCTGGGACAGGGGGCGCGGATGGCTACACCTTC. The chain couples TRBV12-3 or TRBV12-4 to TRBJ1-2; 12 bases map to TRBD1. V was pared by 4 bases and J by 6 bases, with 6 bases of the junction left unmatched. The CDR3 has 15 amino acids.

This clonotype was observed a handful of times. This chain uses TRBV12-3 or TRBV12-4 with TRBJ1-2, with D hard to call. This CDR3 has 12 amino acids. Deletions cut 3 bases from V and 7 bases from J, with 9 bases between. DNA of the CDR3: TGTGCCAGCAGTTTCCCGGTTGGTGGCTACACCTTC. It is translated as CASSFPVGGYTF.

This clonotype was counted at least ten times. The rearrangement joins TRBV20-1 to TRBJ2-1; the D gene is possibly TRBD2 (6 bases). Germline V CDR1 and CDR2: DFQATT, SNEGSKA (reference sequence). CDR3 length: 14 residues. With 5 bases removed from V and 1 base from J, the gap between germline ends came to 12 bases. The chain's CDR3 is CSAPTGRSYNEQFF. CDR3 DNA: TGCAGTGCTCCCACCGGGAGATCCTACAATGAGCAGTTCTTC.

The chain joins TRBV12-3 or TRBV12-4 to TRBJ1-5, with TRBD1 as a possible D gene (5 bases). V shed 2 bases and J shed 4 bases, with 9 bases lying between them. This CDR3 is 14 amino acids long. The CDR3 is CASSLFQGNQPQHF. CDR3 sequence (DNA): TGTGCCAGCAGTTTATTCCAGGGAAATCAGCCCCAGCATTTT.

This clonotype occurred a few times. As DNA, the CDR3 is TGTGCCAGCAGTTTAGGTCAGGCGATGGTAAACACTGAAGCTTTCTTT. Its translation: CASSLGQAMVNTEAFF. This chain joins TRBV12-3 or TRBV12-4 and TRBJ1-1; D gene unclear. V lost 1 base to trimming and J lost 2 bases, with 14 bases between them. The CDR3 loop spans 16 amino acids.

The table lists this clonotype with a few counts. V and J are TRBV7-6 and TRBJ1-1; maybe TRBD1 (6 bases). Germline-derived CDR1 and CDR2 are SGHVS and FNYEAQ. The CDR3 sequence is 16 residues long. Trimming cost V 3 bases and J 1 base, with 15 bases left between them. The CDR3 is CASSLSLGQKNTEAFF. CDR3 nucleotide sequence: TGTGCCAGCAGCTTGTCCCTTGGACAGAAGAACACTGAAGCTTTCTTT.

This chain links TRBV15 with TRBJ1-4; 7 positions agree with TRBD1. V was pared by 5 bases and J by 8 bases, with 14 bases of the junction left unmatched. In germline, CDR1 is LNHNV, CDR2 YYDKDF (reference sequence). The CDR3 extends over 16 amino acids. CDR3 residues: CATSSPGGQEWEKLFF. The CDR3, as DNA: TGTGCCACCAGCTCCCCGGGAGGACAGGAATGGGAAAAACTGTTTTTT.

This clonotype has ten or more counts. The V call is TRBV5-1, the J call TRBJ1-1; the match to TRBD1 covers 8 bases. The CDR3 is made up of 15 amino acids. Germline assignment: CDR1 SGHRS and CDR2 YFSETQ. V lost 4 bases, J lost 0 bases, and 5 bases stayed unmatched. Here the CDR3 DNA reads TGCGCCAGCAGCCTTTCGACAGGGGTGAACACTGAAGCTTTCTTT. This sequence encodes CASSLSTGVNTEAFF.

The V call is TRBV21-1, the J call TRBJ2-1; TRBD1, the D gene given by the table, was not confirmed from the DNA. TRBV21-1 represents a pseudogene. The length of the CDR3 is 15 residues. The CDR3 bases are TGTGCCAGCAGCAGGGGACTCACAGGGTACAATGAGCAGTTCTTC. Amino acid sequence: CASSRGLTGYNEQFF.

This clonotype was seen a handful of times. Relative to the germline gene, one junction end is altered; a read error may explain this. This chain links TRBV7-8 with TRBJ1-1; the D gene is possibly TRBD1 (6 bases). From germline, CDR1 is SGHVS and CDR2 FQNEAQ. This CDR3 comprises 13 residues. The CDR3 DNA reads as TGTGCCAGCAGGTCTACAGGGAACCCTGAAGCTTTCTTT. Translation gives CASRSTGNPEAFF.

The chain is built from TRBV29-1 and TRBJ2-7, with D tentatively TRBD2 (5 bases). Germline CDR1 SQVTM, CDR2 ANQGSEA. V was cut by 3 bases and J by 7 bases, with 13 bases left in between. There are 12 residues in the CDR3. Written as DNA, the CDR3 is TGCAGCGTTGATAGATTGTCGGGAGAGCAGTACTTC. It specifies CSVDRLSGEQYF.

This clonotype was observed a handful of times. J is TRBJ2-7 and V is TRBV27, with a weak D call TRBD1 (6 bases). V was trimmed by 8 bases and J by 3 bases, leaving 17 bases between them. The length of the CDR3 is 14 residues. The V gene's germline CDR1 is MNHEY and CDR2 SMNVEV (reference sequence). The CDR3 spells CASGGGPTGYEQYF. CDR3 nucleotide sequence: TGTGCCAGCGGGGGCGGGCCTACAGGCTACGAGCAGTACTTC.

V is TRBV27 and J is TRBJ2-6; D is unclear. The germline gives CDR1 MNHEY, CDR2 SMNVEV (reference sequence). The CDR3 length is 15 residues. Trimming left V 4 bases short and J 2 bases short, with 9 bases between. CDR3 DNA sequence: TGTGCCAGCAGTTATGGGATCCCTGGGGCCAACGTCCTGACTTTC. Translation: CASSYGIPGANVLTF.

V is TRBV10-2 and J is TRBJ1-1; no clear D. The V gene lost 0 bases and the J gene lost 3 bases, with 5 bases spanning the gap. The CDR3 length is 13 residues. CDR1 is WSHSY, CDR2 SAAADI, per germline. The CDR3 region has the DNA TGCGCCAGCAGTGAGTCCGGCTACACTGAAGCTTTCTTT. This sequence encodes CASSESGYTEAFF.

This clonotype was seen ten or more times. V gene TRBV5-6 combines with J gene TRBJ2-3; unclear D gene. Germline V gives CDR1 SGHDT, CDR2 YYEEEE. Trimming left V 6 bases short and J 2 bases short, with 7 bases between. The CDR3 contains 12 residues. Here the CDR3 reads CASTATTDTQYF. DNA of the CDR3: TGTGCCAGCACCGCTACCACAGATACGCAGTATTTT.

This clonotype has just a few counts. This chain joins TRBV20-1 and TRBJ2-1; D not resolved. Germline V lookup: CDR1 DFQATT, CDR2 SNEGSKA (reference sequence). The CDR3 sequence is 13 residues long. Trimming pared 5 bases from V and 5 bases from J, leaving 13 bases between. The CDR3 is CSAYSPRDNEQFF. The CDR3 DNA reads as TGCAGTGCTTACTCTCCTCGGGACAATGAGCAGTTCTTC.

This clonotype was observed a few times. This chain connects TRBV9 to TRBJ1-2; 11 nucleotides line up with TRBD1. The CDR3 loop spans 15 amino acids. Germline V CDR1 and CDR2: SGDLS, YYNGEE. V lost 3 bases and J lost 3; bases outside the gene matches: 4. The CDR3 spells CASSGWTGGDYGYTF. The DNA of the CDR3 is TGTGCCAGCAGCGGCTGGACAGGGGGCGACTATGGCTACACCTTC.

This chain uses TRBV4-1 with TRBJ2-3; TRBD2 agrees at 13 bases. The CDR3 extends over 17 amino acids. After removal of 2 bases from V and 4 bases from J, the junction contained 6 bases not matched to a gene. Germline V gene lookup returns CDR1 MGHRA and CDR2 YSYEKL. CDR3 DNA: TGCGCCAGCAGCCAATGGACTAGCGGGAGAGCCGCAGATACGCAGTATTTT. Residues: CASSQWTSGRAADTQYF.

The rearrangement links TRBV15 to TRBJ1-1; D uncertain. The CDR3 length is 14 residues. Trimming took 3 bases from V and 4 from J, leaving 12 bases between them. CDR1 LNHNV and CDR2 YYDKDF come from the germline V gene (reference sequence). The CDR3 spells CATSSNRAGTEAFF. The CDR3 nucleotides read TGTGCCACCAGCAGTAATAGGGCAGGCACTGAAGCTTTCTTT.

J is TRBJ2-7 and V is TRBV5-1; 11 bases fit TRBD1. CDR3 length: 15 residues. Trimming at V came to 4 bases and at J to 7 bases, leaving 10 bases not matched to a gene. Germline V gene sequence: CDR1 SGHRS, CDR2 YFSETQ. CDR3: CASSIQDRGHWEQYF. CDR3 nucleotides: TGCGCCAGCAGCATACAGGACAGGGGGCATTGGGAGCAGTACTTC.

This clonotype was detected a few times. The chain combines TRBV6-1 with TRBJ2-3, with 8 bases matching TRBD2. J gave up 2 bases and V 3 bases, and 1 base lay outside the gene matches. The CDR3 loop spans 14 amino acids. Germline V gene lookup returns CDR1 MNHNS and CDR2 SASEGT. DNA of the CDR3: TGTGCCAGCAGTGACGGGAGGGACACAGATACGCAGTATTTT. It codes for CASSDGRDTDTQYF.

About this clonotype: The junction departs from germline at one end; a sequencing error may be responsible. V is TRBV4-2 and J is TRBJ1-3; D is uncertain. Germline CDR1 reads LGHNA; CDR2 reads YNFKEQ. The length of the CDR3 is 15 residues. CDR3 sequence reads: CAGSQDSGSGNTIYF. The CDR3 nucleotides read TGTGCCGGCAGCCAAGACTCAGGCTCTGGAAACACCATATATTTT.